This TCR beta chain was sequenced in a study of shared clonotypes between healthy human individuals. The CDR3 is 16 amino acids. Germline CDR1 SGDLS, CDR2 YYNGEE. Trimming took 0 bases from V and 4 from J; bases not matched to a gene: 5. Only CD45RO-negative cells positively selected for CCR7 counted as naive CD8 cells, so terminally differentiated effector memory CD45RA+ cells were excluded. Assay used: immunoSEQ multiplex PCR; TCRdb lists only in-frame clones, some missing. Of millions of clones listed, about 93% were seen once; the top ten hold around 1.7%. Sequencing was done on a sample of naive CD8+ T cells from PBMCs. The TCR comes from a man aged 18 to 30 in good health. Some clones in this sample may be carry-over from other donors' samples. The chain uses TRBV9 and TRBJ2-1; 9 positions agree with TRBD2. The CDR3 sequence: CASSVDSGSIYNEQFF. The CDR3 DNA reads TGTGCCAGCAGCGTAGATAGCGGGAGTATTTACAATGAGCAGTTCTTC.